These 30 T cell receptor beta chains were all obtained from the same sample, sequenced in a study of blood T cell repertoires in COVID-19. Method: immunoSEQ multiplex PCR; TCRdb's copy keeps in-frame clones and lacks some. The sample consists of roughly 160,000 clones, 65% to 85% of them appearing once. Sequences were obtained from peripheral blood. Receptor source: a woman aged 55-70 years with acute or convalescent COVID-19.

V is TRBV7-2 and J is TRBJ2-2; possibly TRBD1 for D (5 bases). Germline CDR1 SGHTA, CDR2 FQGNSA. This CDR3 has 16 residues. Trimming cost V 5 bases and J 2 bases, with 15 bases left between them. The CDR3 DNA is TGTGCCAGCAGCCAAGGCGTTGGGGCAAACACCGGGGAGCTGTTTTTT. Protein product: CASSQGVGANTGELFF.

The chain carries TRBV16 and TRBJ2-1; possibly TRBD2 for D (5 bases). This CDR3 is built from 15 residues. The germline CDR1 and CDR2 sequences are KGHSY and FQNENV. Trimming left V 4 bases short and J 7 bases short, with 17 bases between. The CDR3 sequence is CASSPARTALNEQFF. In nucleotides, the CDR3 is TGTGCCAGCAGCCCCGCCCGGACTGCCCTTAATGAGCAGTTCTTC.

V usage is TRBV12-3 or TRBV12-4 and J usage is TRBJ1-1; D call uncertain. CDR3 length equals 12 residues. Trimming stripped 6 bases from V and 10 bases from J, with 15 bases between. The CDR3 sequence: CASSPGPNGAFF. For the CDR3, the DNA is TGTGCCAGCAGCCCTGGGCCCAACGGAGCTTTCTTT.

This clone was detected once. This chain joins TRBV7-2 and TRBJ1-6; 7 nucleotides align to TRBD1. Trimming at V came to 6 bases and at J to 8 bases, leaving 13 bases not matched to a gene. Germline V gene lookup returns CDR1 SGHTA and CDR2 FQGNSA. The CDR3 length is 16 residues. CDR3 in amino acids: CASSSGDQGVHSPLHF. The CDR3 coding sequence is TGTGCCAGCAGTTCAGGGGATCAGGGGGTCCATTCACCCCTCCACTTT. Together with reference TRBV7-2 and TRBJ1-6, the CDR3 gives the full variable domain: GAGVSQSPSNKVTEKGKDVELRCDPISGHTALYWYRQSLGQGLEFLIYFQGNSAPDKSGLPSDRFSAERTGGSVSTLTIQRTQQEDSAVYLCASSSGDQGVHSPLHFGNGTRLTVT.

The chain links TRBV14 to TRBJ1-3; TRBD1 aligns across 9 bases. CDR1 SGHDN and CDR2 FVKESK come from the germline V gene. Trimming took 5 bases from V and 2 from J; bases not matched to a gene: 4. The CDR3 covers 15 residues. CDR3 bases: TGTGCCAGCAGCTCCTACAGGGGGCCTGGAAACACCATATATTTT. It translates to CASSSYRGPGNTIYF.

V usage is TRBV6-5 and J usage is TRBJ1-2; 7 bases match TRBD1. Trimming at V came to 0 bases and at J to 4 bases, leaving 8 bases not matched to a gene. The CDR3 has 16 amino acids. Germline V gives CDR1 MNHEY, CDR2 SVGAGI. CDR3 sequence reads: CASSYSRSGQVYGYTF. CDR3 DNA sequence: TGTGCCAGCAGTTACTCGAGGTCCGGACAGGTCTATGGCTACACCTTC.

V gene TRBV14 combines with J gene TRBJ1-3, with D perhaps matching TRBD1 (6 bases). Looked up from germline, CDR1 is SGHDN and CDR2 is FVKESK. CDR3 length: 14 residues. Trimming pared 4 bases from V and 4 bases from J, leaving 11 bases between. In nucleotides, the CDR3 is TGTGCCAGCAGCCCCAGGGGAGCAGGAAACACCATATATTTT. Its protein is CASSPRGAGNTIYF. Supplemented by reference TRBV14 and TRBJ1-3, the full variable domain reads EAGVTQFPSHSVIEKGQTVTLRCDPISGHDNLYWYRRVMGKEIKFLLHFVKESKQDESGMPNNRFLAERTGGTYSTLKVQPAELEDSGVYFCASSPRGAGNTIYFGEGSWLTVV.

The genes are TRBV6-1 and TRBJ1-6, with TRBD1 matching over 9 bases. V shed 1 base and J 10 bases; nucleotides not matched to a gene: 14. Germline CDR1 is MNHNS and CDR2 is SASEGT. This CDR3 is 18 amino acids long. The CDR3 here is CASSEVGTGTGGGSPLHF. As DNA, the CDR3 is TGTGCCAGCAGTGAAGTGGGGACAGGGACAGGCGGCGGGTCACCCCTCCACTTT.

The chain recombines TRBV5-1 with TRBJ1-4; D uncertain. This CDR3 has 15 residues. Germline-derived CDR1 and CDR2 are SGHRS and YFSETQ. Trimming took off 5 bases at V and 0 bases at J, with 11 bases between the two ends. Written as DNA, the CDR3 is TGCGCCAGCAGGCCTACAGCAACAACTAATGAAAAACTGTTTTTT. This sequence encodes CASRPTATTNEKLFF.

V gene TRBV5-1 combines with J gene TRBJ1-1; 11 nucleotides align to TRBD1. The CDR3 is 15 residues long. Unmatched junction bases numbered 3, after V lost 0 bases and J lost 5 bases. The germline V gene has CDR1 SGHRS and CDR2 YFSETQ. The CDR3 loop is CASSLVDRGLTEAFF. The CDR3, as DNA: TGCGCCAGCAGCTTGGTGGACAGGGGGCTTACTGAAGCTTTCTTT.

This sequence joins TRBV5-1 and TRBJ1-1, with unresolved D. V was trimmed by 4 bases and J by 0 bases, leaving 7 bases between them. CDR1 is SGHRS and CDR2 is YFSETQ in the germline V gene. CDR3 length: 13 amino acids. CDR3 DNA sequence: TGCGCCAGCAGCGACAACATGAACACTGAAGCTTTCTTT. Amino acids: CASSDNMNTEAFF.

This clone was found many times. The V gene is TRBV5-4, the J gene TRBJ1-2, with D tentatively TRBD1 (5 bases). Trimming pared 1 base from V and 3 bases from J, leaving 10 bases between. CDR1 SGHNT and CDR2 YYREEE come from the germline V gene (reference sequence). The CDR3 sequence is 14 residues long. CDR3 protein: CASSLPSRDYGYTF. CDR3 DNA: TGTGCCAGCAGCTTGCCCAGCAGGGACTATGGCTACACCTTC.

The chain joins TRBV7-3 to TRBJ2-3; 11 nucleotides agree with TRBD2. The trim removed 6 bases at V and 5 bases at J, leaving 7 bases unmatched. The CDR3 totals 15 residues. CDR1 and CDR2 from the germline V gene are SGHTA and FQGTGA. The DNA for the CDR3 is TGTGCCAGCAGTCTTAGCGGGGGGGCTCGAGATACGCAGTATTTT. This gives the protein CASSLSGGARDTQYF. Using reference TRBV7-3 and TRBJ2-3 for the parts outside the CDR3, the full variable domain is GAGVSQTPSNKVTEKGKYVELRCDPISGHTALYWYRQSLGQGPEFLIYFQGTGAADDSGLPNDRFFAVRPEGSVSTLKIQRTERGDSAVYLCASSLSGGARDTQYFGPGTRLTVL.

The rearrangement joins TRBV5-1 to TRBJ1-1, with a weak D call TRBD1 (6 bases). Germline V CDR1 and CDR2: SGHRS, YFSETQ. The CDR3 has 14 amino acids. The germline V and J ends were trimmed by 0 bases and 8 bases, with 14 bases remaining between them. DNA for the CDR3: TGCGCCAGCAGCTTGGATATCGAGACAGGAGAAGCTTTCTTT. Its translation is CASSLDIETGEAFF.

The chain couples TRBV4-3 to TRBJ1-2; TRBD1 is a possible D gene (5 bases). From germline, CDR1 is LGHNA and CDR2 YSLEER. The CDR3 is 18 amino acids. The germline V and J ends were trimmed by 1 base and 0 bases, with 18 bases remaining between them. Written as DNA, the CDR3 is TGCGCCAGCAGCCAAGTCCGGGTAGGGGTCCGGGCTAACTATGGCTACACCTTC. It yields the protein CASSQVRVGVRANYGYTF.

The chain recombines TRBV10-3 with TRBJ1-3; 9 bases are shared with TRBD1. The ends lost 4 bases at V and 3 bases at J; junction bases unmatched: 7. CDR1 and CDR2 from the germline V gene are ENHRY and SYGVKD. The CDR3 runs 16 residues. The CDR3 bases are TGTGCCATCAGTGCTCCCGACAGGGGGAATGGAAACACCATATATTTT. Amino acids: CAISAPDRGNGNTIYF.

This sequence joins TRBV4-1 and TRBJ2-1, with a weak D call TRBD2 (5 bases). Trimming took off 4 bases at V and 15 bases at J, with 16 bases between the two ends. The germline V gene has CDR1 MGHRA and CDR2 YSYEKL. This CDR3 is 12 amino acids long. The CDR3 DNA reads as TGCGCCAGCAGCCCTCCTCGAGGGAAGGGGTTCTTC. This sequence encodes CASSPPRGKGFF.

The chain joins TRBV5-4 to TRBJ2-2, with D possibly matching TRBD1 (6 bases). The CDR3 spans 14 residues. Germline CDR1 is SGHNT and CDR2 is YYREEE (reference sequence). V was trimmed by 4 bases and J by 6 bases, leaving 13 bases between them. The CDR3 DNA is TGTGCCAGCAGCCTTCGGACAGACGCCGGGGAGCTGTTTTTT. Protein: CASSLRTDAGELFF.

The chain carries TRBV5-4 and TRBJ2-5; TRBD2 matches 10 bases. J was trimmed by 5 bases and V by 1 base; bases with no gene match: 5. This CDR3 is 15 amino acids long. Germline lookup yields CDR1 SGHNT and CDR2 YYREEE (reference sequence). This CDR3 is CASSLPSGGLETQYF. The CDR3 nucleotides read TGTGCCAGCAGCTTGCCTAGCGGGGGCCTGGAGACCCAGTACTTC.

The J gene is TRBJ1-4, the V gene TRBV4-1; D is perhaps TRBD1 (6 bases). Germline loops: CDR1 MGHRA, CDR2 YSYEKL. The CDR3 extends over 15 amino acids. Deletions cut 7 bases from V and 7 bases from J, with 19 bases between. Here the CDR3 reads CASTFSGAEGEKLFF. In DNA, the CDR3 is TGCGCCAGCACCTTCTCAGGGGCCGAGGGTGAAAAACTGTTTTTT.

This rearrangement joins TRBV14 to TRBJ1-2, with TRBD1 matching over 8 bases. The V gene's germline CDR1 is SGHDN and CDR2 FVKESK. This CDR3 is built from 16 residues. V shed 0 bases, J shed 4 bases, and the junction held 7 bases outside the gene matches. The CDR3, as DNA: TGTGCCAGCAGCCAAGAAATCAGGACAGGGTTCTATGGCTACACCTTC. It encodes CASSQEIRTGFYGYTF.

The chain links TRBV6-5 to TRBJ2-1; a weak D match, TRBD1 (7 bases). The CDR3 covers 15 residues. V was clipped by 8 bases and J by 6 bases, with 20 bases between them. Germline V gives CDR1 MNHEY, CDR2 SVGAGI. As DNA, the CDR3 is TGTGCCAGCTTAAACCCCATGCAGGGGGGCAATGAGCAGTTCTTC. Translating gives CASLNPMQGGNEQFF.

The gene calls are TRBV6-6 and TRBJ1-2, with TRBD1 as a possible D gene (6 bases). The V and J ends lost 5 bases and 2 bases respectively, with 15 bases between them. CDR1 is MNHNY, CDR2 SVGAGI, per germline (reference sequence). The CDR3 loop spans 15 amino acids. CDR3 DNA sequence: TGTGCCAGCAGTGATCCTACGGGACAAAACTATGGCTACACCTTC. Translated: CASSDPTGQNYGYTF.

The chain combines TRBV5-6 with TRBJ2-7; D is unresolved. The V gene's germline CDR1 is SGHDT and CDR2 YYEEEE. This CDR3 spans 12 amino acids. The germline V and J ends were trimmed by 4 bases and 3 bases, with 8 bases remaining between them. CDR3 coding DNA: TGTGCCAGCAGCATATTTCGCTACGAGCAGTACTTC. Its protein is CASSIFRYEQYF.

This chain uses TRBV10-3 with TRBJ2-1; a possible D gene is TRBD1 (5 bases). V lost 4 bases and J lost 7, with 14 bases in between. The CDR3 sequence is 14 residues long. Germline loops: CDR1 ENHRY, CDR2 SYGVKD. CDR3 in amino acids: CAISGEARANEQFF. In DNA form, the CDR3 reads TGTGCCATCAGTGGTGAGGCCAGGGCGAATGAGCAGTTCTTC.

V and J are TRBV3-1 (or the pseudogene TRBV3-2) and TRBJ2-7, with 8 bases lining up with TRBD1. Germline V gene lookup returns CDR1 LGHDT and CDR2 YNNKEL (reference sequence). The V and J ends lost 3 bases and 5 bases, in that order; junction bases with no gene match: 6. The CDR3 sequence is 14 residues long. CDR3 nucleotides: TGTGCCAGCAGCCAGGACAGGGTTGGCAACGAGCAGTACTTC. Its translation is CASSQDRVGNEQYF.

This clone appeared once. CDR3 sequence (DNA): TGCGCCAGCAGCTTGGGGCTCGGCGGTAGCTCCTACAATGAGCAGTTCTTC. As protein: CASSLGLGGSSYNEQFF. The V call is TRBV5-1, the J call TRBJ2-1; D unresolved. CDR3 size: 17 residues. Germline V gives CDR1 SGHRS, CDR2 YFSETQ. Trimming stripped 0 bases from V and 0 bases from J, with 13 bases between. Drawing the rest from reference TRBV5-1 and TRBJ2-1, the complete variable domain is KAGVTQTPRYLIKTRGQQVTLSCSPISGHRSVSWYQQTPGQGLQFLFEYFSETQRNKGNFPGRFSGRQFSNSRSEMNVSTLELGDSALYLCASSLGLGGSSYNEQFFGPGTRLTVL.

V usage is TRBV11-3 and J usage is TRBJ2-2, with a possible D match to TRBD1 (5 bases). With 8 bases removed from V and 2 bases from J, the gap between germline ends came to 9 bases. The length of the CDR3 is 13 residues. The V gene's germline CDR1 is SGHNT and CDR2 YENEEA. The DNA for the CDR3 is TGTGCCAGCTCGCAGGGTAACACCGGGGAGCTGTTTTTT. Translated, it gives CASSQGNTGELFF.

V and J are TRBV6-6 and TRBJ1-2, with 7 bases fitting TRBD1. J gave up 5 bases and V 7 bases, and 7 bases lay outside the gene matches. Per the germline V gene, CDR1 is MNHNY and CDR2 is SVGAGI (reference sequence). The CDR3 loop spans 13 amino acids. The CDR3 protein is CASTLGGTYGYTF. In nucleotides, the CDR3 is TGTGCCAGCACGCTAGGGGGCACATATGGCTACACCTTC.

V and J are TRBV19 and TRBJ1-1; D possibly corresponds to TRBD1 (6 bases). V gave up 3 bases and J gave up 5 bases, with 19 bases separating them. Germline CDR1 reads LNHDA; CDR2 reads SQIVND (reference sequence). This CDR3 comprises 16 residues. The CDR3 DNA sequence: TGTGCCAGTAGTATTACGAGGCTCAGGGGTGGGACTGAAGCTTTCTTT. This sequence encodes CASSITRLRGGTEAFF.